This is a list of T cell receptor beta chains from one sample in a study of blood T cell repertoires in COVID-19. Only in-frame clones appear in the TCRdb table, and some are missing; sequencing was by immunoSEQ multiplex PCR. The data contain more than 95,000 clones, around nine tenths of them singletons. Sequenced input: peripheral blood. Source of these receptors: a man aged 45-65 years with acute or convalescent COVID-19. Each CDR3 is given with its conserved first and last residue. A D gene is named only where the DNA matches it firmly. Clone size is given for some rows only: seen once, a few or many times, or a class if the clone is expanded.

d_gene	len	abundance	j_gene	v_gene	CDR3nt	CDR3aa
TRBD1	15	.	TRBJ1-1	TRBV18	TGTGCCAGCTCACCGCCGGGACAGATAAACACTGAAGCTTTCTTT	CASSPPGQINTEAFF
TRBD2	14	.	TRBJ2-7	TRBV25-1	TGTGCCAGCAAGGCTAGCGGGAGCTCCTACGAGCAGTACTTC	CASKASGSSYEQYF
.	11	.	TRBJ1-2	TRBV20-1	TGCAGTACGCAAGGGGCGTATGGCTACACCTTC	CSTQGAYGYTF
TRBD1	15	.	TRBJ1-2	TRBV3-1/TRBV3-2	TGTGCCAGCAGCCAAGGGGACAGGGTTCCCTATGGCTACACCTTC	CASSQGDRVPYGYTF
.	13	.	TRBJ1-1	TRBV19	TGTGCCACCTCAGGGGTGGCGAACACTGAAGCTTTCTTT	CATSGVANTEAFF
TRBD2	16	.	TRBJ2-1	TRBV7-9	TGTGCCAGCAGCTTAGTGCTAGCGGGATTATACAATGAGCAGTTCTTC	CASSLVLAGLYNEQFF
.	16	.	TRBJ2-3	TRBV5-4	TGTGCCAGCAGCTTATCGCTTGAGAGGGGCACAGATACGCAGTATTTT	CASSLSLERGTDTQYF
TRBD1	14	.	TRBJ2-3	TRBV5-8	TGTGCCAGCAGCCTAGACAGGGGCACAGATACGCAGTATTTT	CASSLDRGTDTQYF
.	15	.	TRBJ2-2	TRBV30	TGTGCCTGGAGTGTAAGGCTAGATTTCCCCGGGGAGCTGTTTTTT	CAWSVRLDFPGELFF
.	15	.	TRBJ2-6	TRBV6-4	TGTGCCAGCAGTGACGAGCTCTCTGGGGCCAACGTCCTGACTTTC	CASSDELSGANVLTF
TRBD1	12	.	TRBJ1-1	TRBV29-1	TGCAGCGTTGAAGAGGGACAGGGGGACACTTTCTTT	CSVEEGQGDTFF
.	16	few	TRBJ1-3	TRBV29-1	TGCAGCGTGAGGACTGTAGGGGGAGCAGGTGGAAACACCATATATTTT	CSVRTVGGAGGNTIYF
TRBD2	14	once	TRBJ2-7	TRBV2	TGTGCCAGCAGAATTAGCGGGGGGGCTTACGAGCAGTACTTC	CASRISGGAYEQYF
.	15	.	TRBJ2-7	TRBV4-1	TGCGCCAGCAGCCAAGGGAACAGTCCATCCTACGAGCAGTACTTC	CASSQGNSPSYEQYF
.	14	once	TRBJ2-2	TRBV6-5	TGTGCCAGCAGTATGAGGCCCGACACCGGGGAGCTGTTTTTT	CASSMRPDTGELFF
TRBD1	16	.	TRBJ2-5	TRBV5-1	TGCGCCAGCAGCTTGGCGGACAGGGGGCGCGGGGAGACCCAGTACTTC	CASSLADRGRGETQYF
.	13	.	TRBJ1-5	TRBV19	TGTGCCAGTAGTAGCGCGGGTAATCAGCCCCAGCATTTT	CASSSAGNQPQHF
TRBD1	15	.	TRBJ1-2	TRBV27	TGTGCCAGCAGTCCGTTGACAGGGGGCGCGAGTGGCTACACCTTC	CASSPLTGGASGYTF
.	15	.	TRBJ2-1	TRBV7-2	TGTGCCAGCTCCCTTAGGGGGATATCGTACAATGAGCAGTTCTTC	CASSLRGISYNEQFF
TRBD1	16	.	TRBJ2-1	TRBV7-6	TGTGCCAGCAGCTTAGGTGGGACAGCTCACTACAATGAGCAGTTCTTC	CASSLGGTAHYNEQFF
.	15	.	TRBJ1-6	TRBV24-1	.	CATSDLDKANSPLHF
TRBD1	15	.	TRBJ1-5	TRBV15	TGTGCCACCAGCCTCCGGGACAGGGTGAACCAGCCCCAGCATTTT	CATSLRDRVNQPQHF
.	16	.	TRBJ1-3	TRBV3-1/TRBV3-2	TGTGCCAGCAGCCAAGATAGCGCGGGTCTCGGAAACACCATATATTTT	CASSQDSAGLGNTIYF
.	16	.	TRBJ1-1	TRBV19	TGTGCCAGTAGTCCCACCTCGGGCAGCGGAACGTATGAAGCTTTCTTT	CASSPTSGSGTYEAFF
.	17	.	TRBJ1-1	TRBV30	TGTGCCTGGACCAGGGACCGCACCGGGGGGTGGAACACTGAAGCTTTCTTT	CAWTRDRTGGWNTEAFF
.	14	.	TRBJ2-1	TRBV5-1	TGCGCCAGCAGCTTGGGAAGGCGGTACAATGAGCAGTTCTTC	CASSLGRRYNEQFF
TRBD2	16	.	TRBJ2-1	TRBV24-1	TGTGCCACCAGTGATGCGACTAGCGGGAGGGGTAATGAGCAGTTCTTC	CATSDATSGRGNEQFF
.	12	.	TRBJ1-1	TRBV19	TGTGCCACCCTAGCAGGGGTGGCACCGGCTTTCTTT	CATLAGVAPAFF
.	15	.	TRBJ1-1	TRBV7-9	TGTGCCAGCAGCCCGAACACAAGAGGAGACACTGAAGCTTTCTTT	CASSPNTRGDTEAFF
TRBD2	15	.	TRBJ2-1	TRBV27	TGTGCCAGCAGTTTAGTGGCGGGAGTACGGAATGAGCAGTTCTTC	CASSLVAGVRNEQFF
.	17	.	TRBJ2-3	TRBV7-9	TGTGCCAGCAGCTTACTCTCCCCATACGGGAGAGGGGATACGCAGTATTTT	CASSLLSPYGRGDTQYF
TRBD2	19	once	TRBJ2-1	TRBV14	TGTGCCAGCAGCCAAGGATTCCGGACTAGCGGGTCCTCCTACAATGAGCAGTTCTTC	CASSQGFRTSGSSYNEQFF
.	13	.	TRBJ1-3	TRBV30	TGTGCCTGGAGTTACGGGTCCGGAAACACCATATATTTT	CAWSYGSGNTIYF
TRBD1	14	.	TRBJ2-1	TRBV5-6	TGTGCCAGCAGCTTCACCAGACAGGGTCATGAGCAGTTCTTC	CASSFTRQGHEQFF
TRBD2	16	.	TRBJ2-5	TRBV18	TGTGCCAGCTCACAACGGACTAGCGGGAGTCAAGAGACCCAGTACTTC	CASSQRTSGSQETQYF
TRBD1	18	.	TRBJ1-5	TRBV27	TGTGCCAGCAGGGGATCGGACAGGGGCGGTTATAGCAATCAGCCCCAGCATTTT	CASRGSDRGGYSNQPQHF
.	14	.	TRBJ2-3	TRBV5-1	TGCGCCAGCAGGGTCTCGGTGGTGACAGATACGCAGTATTTT	CASRVSVVTDTQYF
TRBD2	16	.	TRBJ2-1	TRBV10-3	TGTGCCATCAGCCGGACTAGCGGGAGGGCTGGTAATGAGCAGTTCTTC	CAISRTSGRAGNEQFF
TRBD1	13	.	TRBJ2-1	TRBV7-8	TGTGCCAGCAGCATCCCCCCTCGGGACAGGGAGTTCTTC	CASSIPPRDREFF
TRBD2	15	.	TRBJ2-1	TRBV4-2	TGTGCCAGCAGCCAAGGACTAGCGGAACACAATGAGCAGTTCTTC	CASSQGLAEHNEQFF
.	14	.	TRBJ1-4	TRBV5-1	TGCGCCAGCAGCTTGTGGGGGACTGATGAAAAACTGTTTTTT	CASSLWGTDEKLFF